The 24 T cell receptor beta chains listed next were all sequenced from one sample in a study of blood T cell repertoires in COVID-19. Libraries were prepared by immunoSEQ multiplex PCR; TCRdb keeps only in-frame clonotypes and omits some of them. The table shows roughly 250,000 clones, with about 88% occurring only once. Sequencing used PBMCs or T cells enriched from blood (not recorded which). The receptors originated from a woman in her forties or fifties who had recovered from COVID-19.

V and J are TRBV19 and TRBJ2-1; 10 positions match TRBD2. Unmatched junction bases numbered 8, after V lost 4 bases and J lost 8 bases. CDR1 and CDR2 from the germline V gene are LNHDA and SQIVND (reference sequence). This CDR3 is 15 amino acids long. The CDR3 coding sequence is TGTGCCAGTAGTAGGCCTCGAGCGGGAGGGGATGAGCAGTTCTTC. Protein sequence: CASSRPRAGGDEQFF.

The gene calls are TRBV29-1 and TRBJ2-5; 8 nucleotides match TRBD1. There are 14 residues in the CDR3. With V trimmed by 6 bases and J by 2 bases, 8 bases remained unmatched. The germline CDR1 and CDR2 sequences are SQVTM and ANQGSEA. This CDR3 is CSVPRDRPQETQYF. DNA for the CDR3: TGCAGCGTACCTCGGGACAGGCCTCAAGAGACCCAGTACTTC.

The chain joins TRBV14 to TRBJ1-6; 7 bases match TRBD1. The CDR3 loop spans 19 amino acids. With V trimmed by 0 bases and J by 0 bases, 8 bases remained unmatched. The germline gives CDR1 SGHDN, CDR2 FVKESK. The DNA of the CDR3 is TGTGCCAGCAGCCAAGATACCATTCGGGACAGCTCCTATAATTCACCCCTCCACTTT. Encoded protein: CASSQDTIRDSSYNSPLHF.

The rearrangement uses TRBV28 and TRBJ2-7; a possible D gene is TRBD1 (6 bases). Looked up from germline, CDR1 is MDHEN and CDR2 is SYDVKM. This CDR3 region has 12 residues. The CDR3 protein is CATERGGYEQYF. The CDR3 region has the DNA TGTGCTACGGAACGAGGGGGCTACGAGCAGTACTTC.

This sequence joins TRBV4-2 and TRBJ2-5; the match to TRBD2 covers 11 bases. The J segment lost 5 bases and the V segment lost 0 bases, leaving 8 bases of the junction unmatched. Germline assignment: CDR1 LGHNA and CDR2 YNFKEQ. This CDR3 is 17 amino acids long. The CDR3 nucleotides are TGTGCCAGCAGCCAAGATCATAGCGGGAGGGCCGGCGAGACCCAGTACTTC. Translated: CASSQDHSGRAGETQYF.

In its sample, this clone was seen once. V is TRBV10-1 and J is TRBJ2-1; D is perhaps TRBD1 (5 bases). The CDR3 runs to 16 residues. V was trimmed by 3 bases and J by 0 bases, leaving 12 bases between them. Germline V gene lookup returns CDR1 WNHNN and CDR2 SYGVQD (reference sequence). The CDR3 protein is CASSDRAPSSYNEQFF. DNA of the CDR3: TGCGCCAGCAGTGACAGGGCACCGAGCTCCTACAATGAGCAGTTCTTC.

This chain connects TRBV27 to TRBJ2-2; possible D gene TRBD2, 5 bases. The CDR3 extends over 13 amino acids. CDR1 and CDR2 (germline): MNHEY, SMNVEV (reference sequence). Between the trimmed V and J ends, which lost 5 bases and 4 bases, there was a span of 8 bases. The CDR3 reads CASSPRGTGELFF. The CDR3 DNA is TGTGCCAGCAGTCCCCGGGGCACCGGGGAGCTGTTTTTT.

The CDR3, as DNA: TGCGCCAGCAGCTTGTATGCGGGCTCCTACAATGAGCAGTTCTTC. The encoded protein is CASSLYAGSYNEQFF. This rearrangement joins TRBV5-1 to TRBJ2-1; D may be TRBD2 (5 bases). Germline V gives CDR1 SGHRS, CDR2 YFSETQ. This CDR3 has 15 residues. Deletions cut 1 base from V and 0 bases from J, with 8 bases between.

V is TRBV5-4 and J is TRBJ2-2; 12 positions agree with TRBD2. This CDR3 contains 16 residues. The V and J ends lost 6 bases and 4 bases, in that order; junction bases with no gene match: 7. Germline V gives CDR1 SGHNT, CDR2 YYREEE (reference sequence). The DNA of the CDR3 is TGTGCCAGCAACCCGACTAGCGGGAGTAGCACCGGGGAGCTGTTTTTT. Its protein is CASNPTSGSSTGELFF. The full variable domain, with the rest looked up from reference TRBV5-4 and TRBJ2-2, is ETGVTQSPTHLIKTRGQQVTLRCSSQSGHNTVSWYQQALGQGPQFIFQYYREEENGRGNFPPRFSGLQFPNYSSELNVNALELDDSALYLCASNPTSGSSTGELFFGEGSRLTVL.

This clone occurred a few times. The V call is TRBV28, the J call TRBJ1-5, with TRBD1 identical over 8 bases. Trimming took 6 bases from V and 0 from J; bases not matched to a gene: 13. The CDR3 contains 18 residues. In germline, CDR1 is MDHEN, CDR2 SYDVKM. CDR3 protein: CASRGQGVETFSNQPQHF. The CDR3 DNA reads as TGTGCCAGCAGAGGACAGGGTGTCGAAACCTTTAGCAATCAGCCCCAGCATTTT.

In regard to this clone: The junction and the germline gene differ at one end; a read error may be behind it. The rearrangement joins TRBV7-7 to TRBJ2-1; 9 bases align to TRBD2. The CDR3 length is 16 residues. Germline V CDR1 and CDR2: SSHAT, FNYEAQ (reference sequence). The CDR3 sequence: CASSRNSGSVRDEQFF. The CDR3 nucleotides read TGTGCTAGCAGTCGTAATAGCGGGAGCGTTAGGGATGAGCAGTTCTTC.

This clone was recorded a few times. V and J are TRBV2 and TRBJ1-2, with 10 bases lining up with TRBD1. V trimming: 10 bases; J trimming: 5 bases; junction bases outside the gene matches: 13. The CDR3 runs 15 residues. CDR1 SNHLY and CDR2 FYNNEI come from the germline V gene. Here the CDR3 DNA reads TGTGCCACCAGCGAGACAGGGGGCTTAGTATATGGCTACACCTTC. Its protein product is CATSETGGLVYGYTF.

This clone was observed once. The chain uses TRBV6-5 and TRBJ1-2; 9 bases match TRBD1. The CDR3 is 15 residues long. V lost 0 bases, J lost 7 bases, and 6 bases stayed unmatched. Per the germline V gene, CDR1 is MNHEY and CDR2 is SVGAGI. The CDR3 spells CASSYSDRGLGGYTF. CDR3 bases: TGTGCCAGCAGTTACTCGGACAGGGGATTAGGTGGCTACACCTTC.

The J gene is TRBJ1-1, the V gene TRBV7-9, with TRBD1 as a possible D gene (6 bases). Per germline, CDR1 SEHNR and CDR2 FQNEAQ (reference sequence). V shed 1 base and J shed 0 bases, with 9 bases lying between them. The CDR3 covers 15 residues. As DNA, the CDR3 is TGTGCCAGCAGCTTAGTGCAGGGGATGAACACTGAAGCTTTCTTT. Translated, it gives CASSLVQGMNTEAFF.

This clone was observed a few times. This chain uses TRBV28 with TRBJ1-1, with TRBD1 matching 8 bases. The CDR3 has 14 residues. Germline V gives CDR1 MDHEN, CDR2 SYDVKM. V dropped 6 bases and J dropped 2; count of bases not matched to a gene: 5. DNA of the CDR3: TGTGCCAGCAGCCGGGACAGGATAAACACTGAAGCTTTCTTT. Translation gives CASSRDRINTEAFF. Full variable domain (remainder filled in from reference TRBV28 and TRBJ1-1): DVKVTQSSRYLVKRTGEKVFLECVQDMDHENMFWYRQDPGLGLRLIYFSYDVKMKEKGDIPEGYSVSREKKERFSLILESASTNQTSMYLCASSRDRINTEAFFGQGTRLTVV.

Here the CDR3 DNA reads TGTGCCAGCAGTTTCGCGGGAAACTATGGCTACACCTTC. It is translated as CASSFAGNYGYTF. This sequence joins TRBV28 and TRBJ1-2; no definite D call. Trimming shortened V by 3 bases and J by 2 bases, and 7 bases separated the two germline ends. Germline V gene data show CDR1 as MDHEN and CDR2 as SYDVKM. This CDR3 has 13 residues.

The chain joins TRBV12-3 or TRBV12-4 to TRBJ1-1; D is unclear. The CDR3 runs to 11 residues. The ends were cut back, 3 bases at V and 8 bases at J, with 7 bases in the middle. The CDR3 DNA is TGTGCCAGCAGTTTTGTAGAAGAAGCTTTCTTT. As protein: CASSFVEEAFF.

V usage is TRBV15 and J usage is TRBJ1-2; 7 bases match TRBD1. With 5 bases clipped from V and 4 bases from J, the junction kept 7 bases outside the gene matches. The germline gives CDR1 LNHNV, CDR2 YYDKDF (reference sequence). CDR3 length equals 14 residues. Here the CDR3 reads CATSGRDSIYGYTF. CDR3 bases: TGTGCCACCAGCGGCAGGGACAGCATCTATGGCTACACCTTC. Full variable domain (outside the CDR3, taken from reference TRBV15 and TRBJ1-2): DAMVIQNPRYQVTQFGKPVTLSCSQTLNHNVMYWYQQKSSQAPKLLFHYYDKDFNNEADTPDNFQSRRPNTSFCFLDIRSPGLGDTAMYLCATSGRDSIYGYTFGSGTRLTVV.

V and J are TRBV10-1 and TRBJ1-5; no definite D call. V shed 3 bases and J shed 0 bases, with 9 bases lying between them. The V gene's germline CDR1 is WNHNN and CDR2 SYGVQD (reference sequence). The CDR3 loop spans 15 amino acids. The chain's CDR3 is CASSDPVDSNQPQHF. The CDR3 coding sequence is TGCGCCAGCAGTGATCCAGTTGATAGCAATCAGCCCCAGCATTTT.

The genes are TRBV2 and TRBJ1-4, with D unclear. Trimming left V 7 bases short and J 8 bases short, with 11 bases between. The CDR3 runs to 12 residues. Germline V gives CDR1 SNHLY, CDR2 FYNNEI. DNA of the CDR3: TGTGCCAGCAAAGGGCCGGGGGAAAAACTGTTTTTT. Encoded protein: CASKGPGEKLFF.

This clone was seen just once. The chain employs TRBV2 and TRBJ2-5, with 7 bases fitting TRBD1. The CDR3 totals 15 residues. Germline V gene sequence: CDR1 SNHLY, CDR2 FYNNEI. Trimming took 6 bases from V and 4 from J; bases not matched to a gene: 11. CDR3 sequence: CASRASGTDGETQYF. The CDR3 nucleotides read TGTGCCAGCAGAGCCTCCGGGACAGACGGAGAGACCCAGTACTTC.

This chain joins TRBV7-2 and TRBJ2-7, with D unclear. Germline CDR1 is SGHTA and CDR2 is FQGNSA. Trimming cost V 5 bases and J 2 bases, with 7 bases left between them. CDR3 size: 12 residues. DNA for the CDR3: TGTGCCAGCAGCCTCCAGACCTACGAGCAGTACTTC. The encoded protein is CASSLQTYEQYF.

V and J are TRBV13 and TRBJ1-1; D uncertain. Trimming took 5 bases from V and 3 from J, leaving 7 bases between them. The CDR3 extends over 12 amino acids. CDR1 is PRHDT and CDR2 is FYEKMQ in the germline V gene (reference sequence). The CDR3 DNA reads TGTGCCAGCAGCCCTCTAGACACTGAAGCTTTCTTT. Translating gives CASSPLDTEAFF. The variable domain in full, completed from reference TRBV13 and TRBJ1-1, reads AAGVIQSPRHLIKEKRETATLKCYPIPRHDTVYWYQQGPGQDPQFLISFYEKMQSDKGSIPDRFSAQQFSDYHSELNMSSLELGDSALYFCASSPLDTEAFFGQGTRLTVV.

The genes are TRBV4-3 and TRBJ1-6, with D possibly being TRBD1 (6 bases). The CDR3 has 18 amino acids. Germline CDR1 is LGHNA and CDR2 is YSLEER. Trimming cost V 1 base and J 6 bases, with 19 bases left between them. The CDR3, as DNA: TGCGCCAGCAGCCAAGCCTACAGGGAACCTAGGGCTAATTCACCCCTCCACTTT. It codes for CASSQAYREPRANSPLHF.